This T cell receptor (beta chain) was obtained from a study of cytomegalovirus exposure and HLA in healthy donors. There are 15 residues in the CDR3. V was cut by 1 base and J by 6 bases, with 15 bases left in between. The germline CDR1 and CDR2 sequences are SEHNR and FQNEAQ (reference sequence). With 60 Vbeta and 13 Jbeta primers, the PCR was carried out. Some clones are missing from TCRdb's copy, which holds only in-frame ones; the method was immunoSEQ multiplex PCR. The sample table sets out over 100,000 clones. The sequence derives from a man aged 35 to 55 in good health and CMV-seropositive. Sequencing was done on a sample of PBMCs. The chain joins TRBV7-9 to TRBJ1-2; TRBD1 is a possible D gene (6 bases). CDR3 nucleotide sequence: TGTGCCAGCAGCTTAGTACGGCCAAGGGACAATGGCTACACCTTC. As protein: CASSLVRPRDNGYTF.